The clone carrying this TCR beta chain occurred many times. This sample was taken from a study of CD8 T cells in ankylosing spondylitis. J gave up 5 bases and V 5 bases, and 4 bases lay outside the gene matches. The CDR3 consists of 14 residues. Germline V CDR1 and CDR2: MNHNS, SASEGT. TCRdb called the 5' RACE reads again in MiXCR, with one record for every CDR3 protein. The table lists around 250,000 distinct CDR3 sequences, roughly a tenth of them singletons. Sequenced: blood, either unsorted or a sorted T cell fraction (not recorded which). This sequence was found in a male donor with ankylosing spondylitis or in good health (not recorded which). The chain uses TRBV6-1 and TRBJ2-3, with TRBD1 identical over 10 bases. The CDR3 loop reads CASSTGQGQDTQYF. The CDR3 coding sequence is TGTGCCAGCAGTACGGGACAGGGGCAAGATACGCAGTATTTT.